These 26 T cell receptor beta chains were all obtained from the same sample, sequenced in a study of blood T cell repertoires in COVID-19. The repertoire was sequenced with immunoSEQ multiplex PCR; TCRdb's copy has only in-frame clones and lacks some. Counted here are a few hundred thousand clones, around 91% occurring once; the ten biggest clones make up under 2.5%. The sample consisted of peripheral blood. The receptor set was obtained from a woman in her sixties or seventies with COVID-19, enrolled during active disease.

The V gene is TRBV7-8, the J gene TRBJ1-2, with 7 bases matching TRBD1. V lost 5 bases, J lost 6 bases, and 12 bases stayed unmatched. Germline loops: CDR1 SGHVS, CDR2 FQNEAQ. The CDR3 consists of 15 residues. CDR3 sequence reads: CASSNRQGAGHGYTF. As DNA, the CDR3 is TGTGCCAGCAGCAATCGACAGGGCGCGGGGCATGGCTACACCTTC.

The chain carries TRBV4-3 and TRBJ1-2; 7 bases line up with TRBD1. The CDR3 is 16 amino acids. The V segment lost 3 bases and the J segment 2 bases; nucleotides outside the gene matches: 9. CDR1 and CDR2 from the germline V gene are LGHNA and YSLEER. The CDR3 nucleotides read TGCGCCAGCAGCCACCTGACAGGGATGGCCAACTATGGCTACACCTTC. Encoded protein: CASSHLTGMANYGYTF.

The V and J genes are TRBV14 and TRBJ2-5; D perhaps matches TRBD1 (6 bases). The germline gives CDR1 SGHDN, CDR2 FVKESK. This CDR3 is built from 14 residues. Trimming took off 0 bases at V and 5 bases at J, with 10 bases between the two ends. CDR3 coding DNA: TGTGCCAGCAGCCAAGACAGGGGATACGAGACCCAGTACTTC. Encoded protein: CASSQDRGYETQYF.

The V and J genes are TRBV5-4 and TRBJ2-3; 7 nucleotides agree with TRBD2. Germline values: CDR1 SGHNT, CDR2 YYREEE (reference sequence). This CDR3 comprises 13 residues. V lost 0 bases to trimming and J lost 6 bases; unmatched junction nucleotides: 1. The DNA for the CDR3 is TGTGCCAGCAGCTTGGCCGGGGGGGATACGCAGTATTTT. It specifies CASSLAGGDTQYF.

This sequence joins TRBV27 and TRBJ2-1; 8 positions agree with TRBD1. J lost 4 bases, V lost 6 bases, and 8 bases had no gene match. Per germline, CDR1 MNHEY and CDR2 SMNVEV (reference sequence). This CDR3 is 15 amino acids long. CDR3 bases: TGTGCCAGCAGCGCCGGGACAGGAGTATACAATGAGCAGTTCTTC. It yields the protein CASSAGTGVYNEQFF.

The sample holds a few counts of this clone. The rearrangement uses TRBV6-5 and TRBJ2-7, with D possibly matching TRBD2 (5 bases). V was cut by 2 bases and J by 4 bases, with 15 bases left in between. The CDR3 is made up of 15 amino acids. Germline loops: CDR1 MNHEY, CDR2 SVGAGI. The CDR3 nucleotides are TGTGCCAGCAGTTACGGGGTCCCCGGGGTTTACGAGCAGTACTTC. As protein: CASSYGVPGVYEQYF.

The chain joins TRBV5-4 to TRBJ1-4, with 7 bases fitting TRBD1. The V gene end was trimmed by 0 bases and the J gene end by 8 bases; junction bases not matched to a gene: 10. This CDR3 has 16 amino acids. The germline V gene has CDR1 SGHNT and CDR2 YYREEE (reference sequence). In DNA, the CDR3 is TGTGCCAGCAGCTTGGCGCAAGGGGGCGCTGAAGAAAAACTGTTTTTT. Amino acid sequence: CASSLAQGGAEEKLFF.

The chain combines TRBV12-3 or TRBV12-4 with TRBJ1-2; D might be TRBD1 (6 bases). The CDR3 is 13 residues long. The V gene lost 6 bases and the J gene lost 4 bases, with 12 bases spanning the gap. Written as DNA, the CDR3 is TGTGCCAGCAGATCCACAGGGAGCTATGGCTACACCTTC. This encodes CASRSTGSYGYTF.

This sequence joins TRBV6-5 and TRBJ2-1; tentatively, D is TRBD1 (6 bases). The CDR3 is 14 residues long. Trimming pared 2 bases from V and 8 bases from J, leaving 13 bases between. In germline, CDR1 is MNHEY, CDR2 SVGAGI. The CDR3 sequence is CASSYGRGWDEQFF. CDR3 bases: TGTGCCAGCAGTTACGGTAGGGGGTGGGATGAGCAGTTCTTC.

The genes are TRBV2 and TRBJ2-4, with 10 bases that match TRBD2. Germline V gives CDR1 SNHLY, CDR2 FYNNEI. The CDR3 contains 14 residues. The trim removed 6 bases at V and 6 bases at J, leaving 5 bases unmatched. The CDR3 reads CASRPLAGVNIQYF. CDR3 nucleotide sequence: TGTGCCAGCAGGCCCCTAGCGGGGGTAAACATTCAGTACTTC.

The rearrangement links TRBV20-1 to TRBJ1-2; D gene uncertain. CDR3 length: 13 residues. With 6 bases removed from V and 5 bases from J, the gap between germline ends came to 16 bases. Germline CDR1 reads DFQATT; CDR2 reads SNEGSKA (reference sequence). The CDR3 DNA reads as TGCAGTGCCAGTCATTCCACGGGATATGGCTACACCTTC. This gives the protein CSASHSTGYGYTF.

CDR3 loop: CASSDSPRTYGYTF. The DNA for the CDR3 is TGTGCCAGCAGTGATTCCCCCAGAACCTATGGCTACACCTTC. The J gene is TRBJ1-2, the V gene TRBV25-1, with D hard to call. CDR1 and CDR2 (germline): MGHDK, SYGVNS. The CDR3 is made up of 14 amino acids. Between the trimmed V and J ends, which lost 3 bases and 4 bases, there was a span of 12 bases.

The chain recombines TRBV24-1 with TRBJ2-6, with 7 bases aligning to TRBD1. V lost 6 bases, J lost 4 bases, and 2 bases stayed unmatched. The germline gives CDR1 KGHDR, CDR2 SFDVKD. CDR3 size: 14 residues. The CDR3 coding sequence is TGTGCCACCAGTACAGGGGACGGGGCCAACGTCCTGACTTTC. Translation gives CATSTGDGANVLTF.

In its sample, this clone was seen once. The CDR3 DNA sequence: TGTGCCAGCAGCTTAGGCCGGGAATCACGTGGCACAGATACGCAGTATTTT. Protein sequence: CASSLGRESRGTDTQYF. V gene TRBV7-9 combines with J gene TRBJ2-3, with a possible D match to TRBD2 (5 bases). Trimming shortened V by 1 base and J by 1 base, and 15 bases separated the two germline ends. The CDR3 consists of 17 residues. From germline, CDR1 is SEHNR and CDR2 FQNEAQ (reference sequence).

The gene calls are TRBV15 and TRBJ1-3, with D uncertain. The V end lost 1 base, the J end lost 3 bases, and 7 bases lay between the germline ends. This CDR3 contains 14 residues. Looked up from germline, CDR1 is LNHNV and CDR2 is YYDKDF (reference sequence). CDR3 nucleotides: TGTGCCACCAGCAGAGTTGATAGTGGAAACACCATATATTTT. Translated: CATSRVDSGNTIYF.

Here the CDR3 reads CASSKARDSYNEQFF. The CDR3 DNA follows: TGTGCCAGCAGCAAAGCCCGGGACAGTTACAATGAGCAGTTCTTC. This chain uses TRBV21-1 with TRBJ2-1; TRBD1, the D gene given by the table, was not confirmed from the DNA. TRBV21-1 corresponds to a pseudogene. This CDR3 region has 15 residues.

This sequence joins TRBV7-3 and TRBJ2-1; 11 nucleotides match TRBD1. V trimming: 5 bases; J trimming: 0 bases; junction bases outside the gene matches: 15. The CDR3 runs 20 residues. Germline assignment: CDR1 SGHTA and CDR2 FQGTGA. This CDR3 is CASSAYWTGGRSSSYNEQFF. The CDR3 DNA follows: TGTGCCAGCAGCGCTTATTGGACAGGGGGCAGATCCAGCTCCTACAATGAGCAGTTCTTC.

CDR3 in amino acids: CASSAGDTGYNEQFF. CDR3 coding DNA: TGTGCCAGCAGCGCAGGGGACACCGGTTACAATGAGCAGTTCTTC. The chain employs TRBV7-2 and TRBJ2-1; possibly TRBD1 for D (6 bases). Deletions cut 5 bases from V and 4 bases from J, with 15 bases between. There are 15 residues in the CDR3. Germline V gives CDR1 SGHTA, CDR2 FQGNSA.

The CDR3 sequence: CATSDSGTNQETQYF. The CDR3 DNA is TGTGCCACCAGTGATTCCGGTACGAACCAAGAGACCCAGTACTTC. V and J are TRBV24-1 and TRBJ2-5; D remains unclear. The CDR3 extends over 15 amino acids. CDR1 is KGHDR and CDR2 is SFDVKD in the germline V gene. V lost 2 bases, J lost 0 bases, and 9 bases lay in between.

The gene calls are TRBV7-9 and TRBJ1-4; 9 bases are shared with TRBD1. The germline gives CDR1 SEHNR, CDR2 FQNEAQ (reference sequence). Trimming cost V 2 bases and J 1 base; bases outside gene matches: 8. The length of the CDR3 is 18 residues. The CDR3 coding sequence is TGTGCCAGCAGCTTATTCGGGAACAGGGGGCGAACTAATGAAAAACTGTTTTTT. Protein: CASSLFGNRGRTNEKLFF.

The rearrangement links TRBV19 to TRBJ2-7; D is undetermined. Germline V gives CDR1 LNHDA, CDR2 SQIVND (reference sequence). The CDR3 totals 14 residues. V was trimmed by 3 bases and J by 0 bases, leaving 9 bases between them. CDR3 DNA: TGTGCCAGTAGTATGGGCCTCGGCTCCTACGAGCAGTACTTC. It is translated as CASSMGLGSYEQYF.

The gene calls are TRBV18 and TRBJ1-1; D remains ambiguous. Germline V gene sequence: CDR1 KGHSH, CDR2 LQKENI. Trimming took off 6 bases at V and 3 bases at J, with 17 bases between the two ends. This CDR3 contains 15 residues. The DNA for the CDR3 is TGTGCCAGCTCCTCCAGTGTCACGCAGGACACTGAAGCTTTCTTT. As protein: CASSSSVTQDTEAFF.

The CDR3 loop reads CASSTQSSTEAFF. CDR3 DNA: TGTGCCAGTAGTACCCAATCTAGCACTGAAGCTTTCTTT. The rearrangement joins TRBV19 to TRBJ1-1; no reliable D call. CDR1 is LNHDA, CDR2 SQIVND, per germline (reference sequence). The CDR3 has 13 amino acids. V gave up 4 bases and J gave up 4 bases, with 10 bases separating them.

This sequence joins TRBV24-1 and TRBJ2-1, with 8 bases that match TRBD2. Trimming at V came to 4 bases and at J to 6 bases, leaving 10 bases not matched to a gene. The CDR3 runs to 16 residues. Looked up from germline, CDR1 is KGHDR and CDR2 is SFDVKD. The CDR3 is CATSDPGGTRTNEQFF. The CDR3 DNA is TGTGCCACCAGTGACCCGGGGGGGACCAGGACCAATGAGCAGTTCTTC.

This clone was recorded once. The chain carries TRBV5-1 and TRBJ1-2, with a weak D call TRBD1 (5 bases). V was clipped by 3 bases and J by 3 bases, with 18 bases between them. This CDR3 has 16 amino acids. The germline CDR1 and CDR2 sequences are SGHRS and YFSETQ. The CDR3 region is CASSSNTGHLHYGYTF. CDR3 nucleotides: TGCGCCAGCAGCTCCAATACCGGACACCTCCACTATGGCTACACCTTC.

CDR3 bases: TGTGCCAGCAGCCATTTCATGACTGAAGAGACCCAGTACTTC. It translates to CASSHFMTEETQYF. The J gene is TRBJ2-5, the V gene TRBV5-4; no firm D call. V was shortened by 4 bases and J by 3 bases, with 13 bases between the two germline ends. The CDR3 covers 14 residues. Germline CDR1 is SGHNT and CDR2 is YYREEE (reference sequence).